The next 32 T cell receptor beta chains were all read from a single sample in a study of cytomegalovirus exposure and HLA in healthy donors. The PCR made use of 60 Vbeta and 13 Jbeta primers. Sequenced by immunoSEQ multiplex PCR; TCRdb stores in-frame clones only, minus some. The data contain about 160,000 clones, 70% to 80% of them singletons. The source material was PBMCs. Receptor source: a man between 18 and 35 years old in good health and CMV-seropositive.

The V gene is TRBV6-1, the J gene TRBJ1-1; the match to TRBD1 covers 9 bases. The CDR3 is 14 residues long. Germline CDR1 is MNHNS and CDR2 is SASEGT. V lost 5 bases, J lost 4 bases, and 5 bases stayed unmatched. For the CDR3, the DNA is TGTGCCAGCAGTCTCCGGGACAGGGCCACTGAAGCTTTCTTT. Translating it yields CASSLRDRATEAFF.

This clone was recorded only once. This chain links TRBV4-3 with TRBJ2-1; 11 nucleotides align to TRBD2. Germline lookup yields CDR1 LGHNA and CDR2 YSLEER. The junction had 13 bases not matched to a gene; V was cut back by 1 base and J by 5 bases. The CDR3 sequence is 19 residues long. CDR3 nucleotide sequence: TGCGCCAGCAGCCAAGTTTATGTGACTAGCGGGGTTGAGGACAATGAGCAGTTCTTC. This encodes CASSQVYVTSGVEDNEQFF.

The chain joins TRBV28 to TRBJ2-2; 9 bases align to TRBD1. Looked up from germline, CDR1 is MDHEN and CDR2 is SYDVKM. This CDR3 comprises 15 residues. With V trimmed by 8 bases and J by 0 bases, 4 bases remained unmatched. The DNA for the CDR3 is TGTGCCAGCGGACAGGGGACCGCGAACACCGGGGAGCTGTTTTTT. This codes for CASGQGTANTGELFF.

The V call is TRBV9, the J call TRBJ2-5, with 9 positions matching TRBD1. The closer fit of TRBJ2-7 to the DNA end suggests the J call may be wrong. The CDR3 is made up of 15 amino acids. Germline V gene lookup returns CDR1 SGDLS and CDR2 YYNGEE. Here the CDR3 reads CASSPRGDRVYEQYF. CDR3 coding DNA: TGTGCCAGCAGCCCCCGCGGGGACAGGGTTTACGAGCAGTACTTC.

The chain couples TRBV7-2 to TRBJ2-3; 9 nucleotides agree with TRBD1. J was trimmed by 3 bases and V by 4 bases; bases with no gene match: 5. This CDR3 region has 15 residues. The germline CDR1 and CDR2 sequences are SGHTA and FQGNSA. The CDR3 DNA reads as TGTGCCAGCAGCTGGGGACAGGGCGGGACAGATACGCAGTATTTT. Amino acids: CASSWGQGGTDTQYF.

The chain links TRBV6-5 to TRBJ1-3; D uncertain. This CDR3 has 13 residues. Germline V CDR1 and CDR2: MNHEY, SVGAGI. The germline V and J ends were trimmed by 5 bases and 4 bases, with 9 bases remaining between them. The CDR3 reads CASSRQNGNTIYF. The CDR3 DNA sequence: TGTGCCAGCAGTCGACAAAACGGAAACACCATATATTTT.

This chain links TRBV5-6 with TRBJ2-7; D possibly corresponds to TRBD2 (5 bases). V shed 3 bases and J shed 2 bases, with 15 bases lying between them. CDR1 and CDR2 (germline): SGHDT, YYEEEE. This CDR3 comprises 15 residues. CDR3 DNA sequence: TGTGCCAGCAGCTACACGACCGGGAACCCCTACGAGCAGTACTTC. It codes for CASSYTTGNPYEQYF.

The CDR3 sequence: CATQQGTTNEKLFF. The CDR3 DNA reads TGTGCCACCCAACAGGGAACAACTAATGAAAAACTGTTTTTT. The chain links TRBV7-9 to TRBJ1-4; D is perhaps TRBD1 (6 bases). V lost 10 bases, J lost 0 bases, and 12 bases lay in between. Per the germline V gene, CDR1 is SEHNR and CDR2 is FQNEAQ (reference sequence). The CDR3 is 14 residues long.

The gene calls are TRBV11-3 and TRBJ2-7, with 7 bases identical to TRBD2. Germline loops: CDR1 SGHNT, CDR2 YENEEA. The CDR3 covers 13 residues. V trimming: 2 bases; J trimming: 4 bases; junction bases outside the gene matches: 2. CDR3 protein: CASSLSGGYEQYF. The DNA for the CDR3 is TGTGCCAGCAGCTTATCGGGAGGATACGAGCAGTACTTC.

The chain combines TRBV19 with TRBJ2-2; TRBD1 aligns across 8 bases. Per the germline V gene, CDR1 is LNHDA and CDR2 is SQIVND (reference sequence). Unmatched junction bases numbered 10, after V lost 10 bases and J lost 3 bases. This CDR3 is built from 15 residues. The CDR3 spells CAIRQGSHYTGELFF. CDR3 nucleotides: TGTGCCATCCGACAGGGGTCACACTACACCGGGGAGCTGTTTTTT.

The V call is TRBV6-6, the J call TRBJ2-2; perhaps TRBD2 as D (6 bases). Trimming pared 2 bases from V and 2 bases from J, leaving 12 bases between. The CDR3 length is 16 residues. Germline V gene sequence: CDR1 MNHNY, CDR2 SVGAGI (reference sequence). In nucleotides, the CDR3 is TGTGCCAGCAGTTACACGGCGGGGACTAACACCGGGGAGCTGTTTTTT. Translated, it gives CASSYTAGTNTGELFF.

The J gene is TRBJ1-5, the V gene TRBV4-2; D possibly corresponds to TRBD1 (6 bases). The CDR3 has 13 amino acids. With 4 bases removed from V and 3 bases from J, the gap between germline ends came to 7 bases. Germline V gene sequence: CDR1 LGHNA, CDR2 YNFKEQ. As DNA, the CDR3 is TGTGCCAGCAGCCGACAGGACAATCAGCCCCAGCATTTT. This gives the protein CASSRQDNQPQHF.

This clone turned up a few times. The V and J genes are TRBV9 and TRBJ2-2; D is uncertain. This CDR3 is built from 17 residues. V was cut by 4 bases and J by 0 bases, with 16 bases left in between. Germline CDR1 SGDLS, CDR2 YYNGEE. The CDR3 DNA is TGTGCCAGCAGCCCCCCCCAATGGCAGACGAACACCGGGGAGCTGTTTTTT. Its translation: CASSPPQWQTNTGELFF. Using reference TRBV9 and TRBJ2-2 for the parts outside the CDR3, the full variable domain is DSGVTQTPKHLITATGQRVTLRCSPRSGDLSVYWYQQSLDQGLQFLIQYYNGEERAKGNILERFSAQQFPDLHSELNLSSLELGDSALYFCASSPPQWQTNTGELFFGEGSRLTVL.

About this clone: The sample carries other DNA sequences with the same CDR3. The chain joins TRBV9 to TRBJ2-3; 10 nucleotides line up with TRBD2. CDR1 and CDR2 from the germline V gene are SGDLS and YYNGEE. This CDR3 region has 16 residues. V was pared by 0 bases and J by 1 base, with 2 bases of the junction left unmatched. In nucleotides, the CDR3 is TGTGCCAGCAGCGTAGGTCTAGCGGGGGGCACAGATACGCAGTATTTT. Translating it yields CASSVGLAGGTDTQYF.

Comment on this clone: Other DNA variants within this sample encode the same CDR3. This chain connects TRBV15 to TRBJ2-7, with a weak D call TRBD2 (6 bases). The germline gives CDR1 LNHNV, CDR2 YYDKDF (reference sequence). Deletions cut 0 bases from V and 2 bases from J, with 14 bases between. This CDR3 spans 16 amino acids. This CDR3 is CATSRDLRGLPYEQYF. The CDR3 DNA sequence: TGTGCCACCAGCAGAGATTTGCGGGGCTTACCCTACGAGCAGTACTTC.

V is TRBV11-2 and J is TRBJ2-5; 8 bases fit TRBD2. TRBJ2-7 matches the DNA end more closely, so the J call is doubtful. Germline V CDR1 and CDR2: SGHAT, FQNNGV. This CDR3 is 15 amino acids long. The CDR3 protein is CASSLGGGRNYEQYF. The CDR3 DNA follows: TGTGCCAGCAGCTTAGGTGGCGGGAGGAATTACGAGCAGTACTTC.

V and J are TRBV2 and TRBJ2-7; tentative D call: TRBD1 (5 bases). The CDR3 covers 13 residues. CDR1 is SNHLY, CDR2 FYNNEI, per germline. Deletions cut 4 bases from V and 6 bases from J, with 13 bases between. CDR3 bases: TGTGCCAGCAGTGCTGGGGCCGCATTCGAGCAGTACTTC. The encoded protein is CASSAGAAFEQYF.

The J gene is TRBJ1-1, the V gene TRBV30; possible D gene TRBD1, 5 bases. Germline V gene sequence: CDR1 GTSNPN, CDR2 SVGIG (reference sequence). The CDR3 totals 16 residues. V lost 0 bases to trimming and J lost 0 bases, with 14 bases between them. DNA of the CDR3: TGTGCCTGGAGTGTAAATACAGGCCGAATGAACACTGAAGCTTTCTTT. Protein: CAWSVNTGRMNTEAFF.

This chain links TRBV15 with TRBJ2-7; 10 nucleotides align to TRBD1. CDR1 and CDR2 from the germline V gene are LNHNV and YYDKDF (reference sequence). Trimming at V came to 0 bases and at J to 1 base, leaving 12 bases not matched to a gene. The CDR3 totals 19 residues. The chain's CDR3 is CATSRDWVRGQGSSYEQYF. For the CDR3, the DNA is TGTGCCACCAGCAGAGATTGGGTTAGGGGACAGGGGTCTTCCTACGAGCAGTACTTC.

This clone showed up just a few times. The rearrangement joins TRBV30 to TRBJ1-4; possibly TRBD1 for D (6 bases). V shed 4 bases and J shed 7 bases, with 19 bases lying between them. The CDR3 is 15 amino acids. Germline V gene data show CDR1 as GTSNPN and CDR2 as SVGIG (reference sequence). CDR3 loop: CAWTGNRVNIEKLFF. In DNA, the CDR3 is TGTGCCTGGACTGGAAACAGGGTTAACATTGAAAAACTGTTTTTT.

This clone was observed a single time. The rearrangement links TRBV11-2 to TRBJ2-1; tentative D call: TRBD2 (6 bases). Germline V CDR1 and CDR2: SGHAT, FQNNGV. Trimming removed 5 bases at V and 15 bases at J, with 23 bases between. The CDR3 has 14 residues. DNA for the CDR3: TGTGCCAGCAGCCAATACGGGGGTTGGGTGGCGGGGTTCTTC. It encodes CASSQYGGWVAGFF.

V gene TRBV19 combines with J gene TRBJ2-1; tentatively, D is TRBD2 (5 bases). V was pared by 7 bases and J by 5 bases, with 15 bases between. CDR3 length equals 14 residues. CDR1 and CDR2 from the germline V gene are LNHDA and SQIVND (reference sequence). CDR3 sequence reads: CASTLGSGNNEQFF. CDR3 bases: TGTGCCAGTACTCTCGGGTCGGGGAACAATGAGCAGTTCTTC.

This clone was recorded once. This chain uses TRBV19 with TRBJ1-2, with 10 bases matching TRBD1. Per the germline V gene, CDR1 is LNHDA and CDR2 is SQIVND (reference sequence). V dropped 5 bases and J dropped 3; count of bases not matched to a gene: 6. CDR3 size: 15 residues. For the CDR3, the DNA is TGTGCCAGTAGTCCCCAGGGGACAGGGGACTATGGCTACACCTTC. Translating it yields CASSPQGTGDYGYTF. The full variable domain, completed using reference TRBV19 and TRBJ1-2, is DGGITQSPKYLFRKEGQNVTLSCEQNLNHDAMYWYRQDPGQGLRLIYYSQIVNDFQKGDIAEGYSVSREKKESFPLTVTSAQKNPTAFYLCASSPQGTGDYGYTFGSGTRLTVV.

The genes are TRBV2 and TRBJ2-2; TRBD1 matches 9 bases. The CDR3 covers 14 residues. The V and J ends lost 3 bases and 4 bases, in that order; junction bases with no gene match: 0. Looked up from germline, CDR1 is SNHLY and CDR2 is FYNNEI. CDR3 in amino acids: CASSETGGTGELFF. CDR3 nucleotides: TGTGCCAGCAGTGAGACAGGGGGCACCGGGGAGCTGTTTTTT.

The chain has TRBV16 and TRBJ1-3; no clear D. The germline V gene encodes CDR1 KGHSY and CDR2 FQNENV. V was cut by 1 base and J by 2 bases, with 9 bases left in between. The CDR3 is 15 residues long. CDR3 in DNA: TGTGCCAGCAGCCAATATCCAGGCACTGGAAACACCATATATTTT. Amino acids: CASSQYPGTGNTIYF. The full variable domain, rest sourced from reference TRBV16 and TRBJ1-3, is GEEVAQTPKHLVRGEGQKAKLYCAPIKGHSYVFWYQQVLKNEFKFLISFQNENVFDETGMPKERFSAKCLPNSPCSLEIQATKLEDSAVYFCASSQYPGTGNTIYFGEGSWLTVV.

V gene TRBV19 combines with J gene TRBJ1-1; the D gene is possibly TRBD1 (5 bases). V shed 3 bases and J shed 5 bases, with 7 bases lying between them. This CDR3 has 12 amino acids. CDR1 is LNHDA, CDR2 SQIVND, per germline (reference sequence). CDR3 bases: TGTGCCAGTAGTATTCGACAGACTGAAGCTTTCTTT. This sequence encodes CASSIRQTEAFF.

The chain carries TRBV6-6 and TRBJ2-5; D remains unclear. The CDR3 extends over 14 amino acids. The germline V and J ends were trimmed by 4 bases and 2 bases, with 11 bases remaining between them. Germline assignment: CDR1 MNHNY and CDR2 SVGAGI (reference sequence). The CDR3 here is CASSWRQTQETQYF. The CDR3 nucleotides read TGTGCCAGCAGTTGGCGCCAGACACAAGAGACCCAGTACTTC.

This chain joins TRBV19 and TRBJ1-2; 8 bases are shared with TRBD1. Trimming removed 2 bases from V and 8 bases from J; junction bases left unmatched: 19. There are 18 residues in the CDR3. Germline lookup yields CDR1 LNHDA and CDR2 SQIVND (reference sequence). The CDR3 sequence: CASSIRVRDRRTSGGYTF. The CDR3 DNA reads TGTGCCAGTAGTATAAGGGTCCGGGACAGGAGAACTTCGGGGGGCTACACCTTC.

The chain carries TRBV7-2 and TRBJ2-2; 14 bases map to TRBD2. V was pared by 6 bases and J by 8 bases, with 14 bases of the junction left unmatched. Germline CDR1 and CDR2: SGHTA and FQGNSA. The CDR3 loop spans 18 amino acids. The CDR3 region has the DNA TGTGCCAGCAGGGAACGGACTAGCGGGGGGTGGGTGGCTGGGGAGCTGTTTTTT. Its translation is CASRERTSGGWVAGELFF. The variable domain in full, with the rest retrieved from reference TRBV7-2 and TRBJ2-2, is GAGVSQSPSNKVTEKGKDVELRCDPISGHTALYWYRQSLGQGLEFLIYFQGNSAPDKSGLPSDRFSAERTGGSVSTLTIQRTQQEDSAVYLCASRERTSGGWVAGELFFGEGSRLTVL.

This chain links TRBV6-1 with TRBJ1-1; a weak D match, TRBD1 (6 bases). V was clipped by 6 bases and J by 8 bases, with 16 bases between them. The germline gives CDR1 MNHNS, CDR2 SASEGT. This CDR3 has 13 amino acids. The CDR3 protein is CASSTTQGAEAFF. CDR3 in DNA: TGTGCCAGCAGCACGACACAGGGAGCCGAAGCTTTCTTT.

The chain couples TRBV6-4 to TRBJ2-6, with 9 bases matching TRBD1. The CDR3 sequence is 16 residues long. Germline lookup yields CDR1 MRHNA and CDR2 SNTAGT. Trimming removed 8 bases from V and 0 bases from J; junction bases left unmatched: 5. CDR3 nucleotides: TGTGCCAGCTCCGGACAGGGGTCCTCTGGGGCCAACGTCCTGACTTTC. Its protein is CASSGQGSSGANVLTF.

This chain connects TRBV30 to TRBJ1-1, with a possible D match to TRBD1 (5 bases). Deletions cut 5 bases from V and 8 bases from J, with 15 bases between. This CDR3 contains 12 residues. Germline V lookup: CDR1 GTSNPN, CDR2 SVGIG (reference sequence). The CDR3 DNA is TGTGCCTGGCGGAAAGACAGTGACGAAGCTTTCTTT. It encodes CAWRKDSDEAFF.